This paragraph covers one TCR beta chain sequence. No antigen is known for it. Per sample, the assay covered 95,000 to 100,000 TCR templates. Sequencing used immunoSEQ multiplex PCR; TCRdb keeps in-frame clones, though not all of them. The sample holds approximately 94,000 clones; more than 85% are singletons and the top ten take 6% to 7%. J was trimmed by 8 bases and V by 0 bases; bases with no gene match: 7. The CDR3 totals 16 residues. Per germline, CDR1 ENHRY and CDR2 SYGVKD. This record belongs to a study of siplizumab effects on memory and regulatory T cells. Study results and caveats: Among alloreactive clones, only a minor fraction mapped to unstimulated subsets. Where siplizumab was present, mappable alloreactive CD4+ clones averaged around 63% Treg-derived, compared with around 27% in controls.

The sequencing sample was made of CD8+ T cells sorted from blood. This chain connects TRBV10-3 to TRBJ2-1, with 10 bases lining up with TRBD2. This receptor was obtained from a human donor in good health. The DNA of the CDR3 is TGTGCCATCAGTGAGTCAATAGCGGGGGGTTTAGATGAGCAGTTCTTC. It encodes CAISESIAGGLDEQFF.